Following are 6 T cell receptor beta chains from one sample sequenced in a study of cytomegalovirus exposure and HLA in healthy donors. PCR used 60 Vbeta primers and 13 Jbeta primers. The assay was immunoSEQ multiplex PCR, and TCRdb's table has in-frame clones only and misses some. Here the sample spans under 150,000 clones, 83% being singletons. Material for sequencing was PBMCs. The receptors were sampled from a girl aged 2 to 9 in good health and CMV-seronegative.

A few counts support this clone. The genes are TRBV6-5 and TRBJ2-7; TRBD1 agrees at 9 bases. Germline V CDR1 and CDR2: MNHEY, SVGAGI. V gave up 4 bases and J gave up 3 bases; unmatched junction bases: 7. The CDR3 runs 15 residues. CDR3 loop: CASSSPGTGIYEQYF. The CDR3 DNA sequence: TGTGCCAGCAGTTCACCCGGGACAGGGATCTACGAGCAGTACTTC.

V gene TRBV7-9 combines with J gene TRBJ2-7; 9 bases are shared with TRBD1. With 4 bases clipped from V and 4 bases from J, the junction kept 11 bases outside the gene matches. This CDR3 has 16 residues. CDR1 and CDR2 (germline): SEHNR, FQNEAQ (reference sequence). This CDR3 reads CASSSGVGTGRYEQYF. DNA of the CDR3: TGTGCCAGCAGCTCCGGAGTTGGGACAGGGAGGTACGAGCAGTACTTC.

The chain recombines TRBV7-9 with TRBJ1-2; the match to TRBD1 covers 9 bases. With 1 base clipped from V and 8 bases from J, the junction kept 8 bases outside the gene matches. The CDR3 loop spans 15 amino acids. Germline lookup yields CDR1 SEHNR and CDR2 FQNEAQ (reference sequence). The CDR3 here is CASSLEDRGLMGYTF. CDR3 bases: TGTGCCAGCAGCTTAGAGGACAGGGGCCTAATGGGCTACACCTTC.

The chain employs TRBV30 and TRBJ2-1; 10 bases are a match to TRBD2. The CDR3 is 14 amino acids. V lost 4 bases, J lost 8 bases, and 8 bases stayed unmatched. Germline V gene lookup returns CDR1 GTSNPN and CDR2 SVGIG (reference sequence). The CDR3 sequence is CAWTSGSGGDEQFF. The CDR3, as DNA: TGTGCCTGGACTAGCGGGAGTGGAGGGGATGAGCAGTTCTTC.

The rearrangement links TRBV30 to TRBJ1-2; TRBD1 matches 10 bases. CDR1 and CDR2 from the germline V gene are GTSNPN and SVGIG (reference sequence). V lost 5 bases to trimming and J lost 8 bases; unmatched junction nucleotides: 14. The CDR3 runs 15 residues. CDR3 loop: CAWVNKRDRGFGYTF. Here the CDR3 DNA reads TGTGCCTGGGTAAACAAACGGGACAGGGGTTTCGGCTACACCTTC.

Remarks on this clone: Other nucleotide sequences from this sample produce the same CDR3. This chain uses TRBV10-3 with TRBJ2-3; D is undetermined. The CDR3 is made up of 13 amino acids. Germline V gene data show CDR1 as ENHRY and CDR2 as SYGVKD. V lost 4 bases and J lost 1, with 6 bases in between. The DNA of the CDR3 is TGTGCCATCAGTGGGCAGGGCACAGATACGCAGTATTTT. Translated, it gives CAISGQGTDTQYF.